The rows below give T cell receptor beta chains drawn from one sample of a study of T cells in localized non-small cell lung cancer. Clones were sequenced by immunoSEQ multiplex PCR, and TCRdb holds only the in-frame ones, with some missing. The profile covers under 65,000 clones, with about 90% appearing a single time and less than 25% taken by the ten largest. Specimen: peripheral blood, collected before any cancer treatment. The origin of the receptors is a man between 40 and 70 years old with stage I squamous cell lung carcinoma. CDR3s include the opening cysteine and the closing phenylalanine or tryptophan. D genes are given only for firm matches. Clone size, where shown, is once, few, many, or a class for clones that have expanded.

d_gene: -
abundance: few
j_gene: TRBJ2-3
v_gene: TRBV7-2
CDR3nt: TGTGCCAGCAGCTTAGATCTCGGGGATACGCAGTATTTT
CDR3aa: CASSLDLGDTQYF

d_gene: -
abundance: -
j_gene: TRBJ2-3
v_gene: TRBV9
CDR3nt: TGTGCCAGCAGCGTAGGAGGGTCGGGAGATACGCAGTATTTT
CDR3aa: CASSVGGSGDTQYF

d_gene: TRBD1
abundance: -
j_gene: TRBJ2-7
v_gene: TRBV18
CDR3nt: TGTGCCACCTCGACAGGGGAGGAAGAGCAGTACTTC
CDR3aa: CATSTGEEEQYF

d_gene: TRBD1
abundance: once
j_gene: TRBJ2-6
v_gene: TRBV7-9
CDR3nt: TGTGCCAGCAGCCCGTGGACAGGGAAAATCTCTGGGGCCAACGTCCTGACTTTC
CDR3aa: CASSPWTGKISGANVLTF

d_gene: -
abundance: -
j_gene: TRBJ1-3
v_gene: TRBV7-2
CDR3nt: TGTGCCAGCAGCTTATTCGATGGCCCCGTGGGAAACACCATATATTTT
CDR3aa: CASSLFDGPVGNTIYF

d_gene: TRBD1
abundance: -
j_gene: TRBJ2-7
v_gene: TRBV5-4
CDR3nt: TGTGCCAGCAGCGCCTGGACAGGGGCGTTTGACGAGCAGTACTTC
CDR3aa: CASSAWTGAFDEQYF

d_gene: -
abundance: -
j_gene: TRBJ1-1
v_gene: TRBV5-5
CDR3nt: TGTGCCAGCAGCTTGGCGGGAGACACTGAAGCTTTCTTT
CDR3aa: CASSLAGDTEAFF

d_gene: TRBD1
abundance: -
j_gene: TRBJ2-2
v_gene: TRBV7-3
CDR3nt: TGTGCCAGCAGCCTAACCGACAGGGCCGGGGAGCTGTTTTTT
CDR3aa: CASSLTDRAGELFF

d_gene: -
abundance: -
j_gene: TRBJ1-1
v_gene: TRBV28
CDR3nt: TGTGCCAGCAGTTTCGGGGGGCGGGGAAACACTGAAGCTTTCTTT
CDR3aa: CASSFGGRGNTEAFF

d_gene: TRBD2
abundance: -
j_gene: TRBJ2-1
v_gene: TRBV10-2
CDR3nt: TGCGCCAGCACTCTGCACCGGGAGGGCTTCTACAATGAGCAGTTCTTC
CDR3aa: CASTLHREGFYNEQFF

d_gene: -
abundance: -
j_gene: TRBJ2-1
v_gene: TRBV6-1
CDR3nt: TGTGCCAGCGATGAACACTACAATGAGCAGTTCTTC
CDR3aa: CASDEHYNEQFF

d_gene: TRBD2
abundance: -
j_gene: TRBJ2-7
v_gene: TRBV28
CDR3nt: TGTGCCAGCAGTTTGACTAGCGCCTTTTTGGAGAGGAATTACGAGCAGTACTTC
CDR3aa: CASSLTSAFLERNYEQYF

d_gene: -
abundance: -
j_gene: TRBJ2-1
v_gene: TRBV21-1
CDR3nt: TGTGCCAGCAGCAACTGGGGTGATGAGCAGTTCTTC
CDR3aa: CASSNWGDEQFF

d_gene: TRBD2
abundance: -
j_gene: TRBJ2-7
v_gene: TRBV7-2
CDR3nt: TGTGCCAGCAGCTCTAGCGGGAGGGCCTTATACGAGCAGTACTTC
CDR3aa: CASSSSGRALYEQYF

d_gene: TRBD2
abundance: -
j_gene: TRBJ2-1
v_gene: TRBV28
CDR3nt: TGTGCCAGCACTCTATATAGCGGGCACAATGAGCAGTTCTTC
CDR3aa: CASTLYSGHNEQFF

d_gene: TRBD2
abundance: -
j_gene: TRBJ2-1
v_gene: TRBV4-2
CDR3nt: TGTGCCAGCAGCCTGACTAGCGGGAGGACCTACAATGAGCAGTTCTTC
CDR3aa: CASSLTSGRTYNEQFF

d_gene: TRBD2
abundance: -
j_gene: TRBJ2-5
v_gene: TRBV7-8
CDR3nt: TGTGCCAGCAGCTTCGCTAGCGGGTATCAAGAGACCCAGTACTTC
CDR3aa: CASSFASGYQETQYF

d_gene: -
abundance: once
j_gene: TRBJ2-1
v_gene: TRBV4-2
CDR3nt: TGTGCCAGCAGCCAAGCTACGCTTGCCGGTGGGAATGAGCAGTTCTTC
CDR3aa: CASSQATLAGGNEQFF

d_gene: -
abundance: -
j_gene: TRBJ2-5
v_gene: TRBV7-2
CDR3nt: TGTGCCAGCAGCTTAGCGGCTAACCAAGAGACCCAGTACTTC
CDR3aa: CASSLAANQETQYF

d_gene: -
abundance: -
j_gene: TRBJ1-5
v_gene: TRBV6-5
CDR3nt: TGTGCCAGCAGACTCACTTGGGGGTCAGAACAGCCCCAGCATTTT
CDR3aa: CASRLTWGSEQPQHF

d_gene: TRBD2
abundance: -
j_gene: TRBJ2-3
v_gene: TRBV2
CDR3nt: TGTGCCAGCAAGGCGGGAGTGGGCACAGATACGCAGTATTTT
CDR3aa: CASKAGVGTDTQYF

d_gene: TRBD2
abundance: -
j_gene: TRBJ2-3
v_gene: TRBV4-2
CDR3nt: TGTGCCAGCAGCAGCGTAGCGGGAGGAAGCACAGATACGCAGTATTTT
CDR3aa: CASSSVAGGSTDTQYF

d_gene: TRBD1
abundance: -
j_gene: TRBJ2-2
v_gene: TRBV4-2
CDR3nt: TGTGCCAGCAGCCAAGATTCGGGGCAGGGGGCGGTCGGGGAGCTGTTTTTT
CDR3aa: CASSQDSGQGAVGELFF

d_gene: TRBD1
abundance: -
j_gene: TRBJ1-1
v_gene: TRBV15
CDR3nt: TGTGCCACCAGCAGCCCAGGGGGGACTGAAGCTTTCTTT
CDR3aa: CATSSPGGTEAFF

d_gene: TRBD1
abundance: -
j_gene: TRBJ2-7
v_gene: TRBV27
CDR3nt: TGTGCCACCAAGAAATCCCCCCAGGGGGATTACGAGCAGTACTTC
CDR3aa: CATKKSPQGDYEQYF

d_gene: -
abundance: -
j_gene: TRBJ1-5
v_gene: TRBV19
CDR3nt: TGTGCCAGTAGTCCCAACCCGGGCGGACAGCATTTT
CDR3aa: CASSPNPGGQHF

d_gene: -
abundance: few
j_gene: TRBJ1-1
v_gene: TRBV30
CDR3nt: TGTGCCTGGAGTAACATCAAAAAAAAACTCAACACTGAAGCTTTCTTT
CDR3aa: CAWSNIKKKLNTEAFF

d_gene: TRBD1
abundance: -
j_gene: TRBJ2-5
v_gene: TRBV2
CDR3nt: TGTGCCAGCAGAAAGGGGGCAGCGTCTCAAGAGACCCAGTACTTC
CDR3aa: CASRKGAASQETQYF

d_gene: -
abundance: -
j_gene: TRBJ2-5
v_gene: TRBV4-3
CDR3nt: TGCGCCAGCAGCCAAGATCTGGAGACAGAGACCCAGTACTTC
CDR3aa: CASSQDLETETQYF

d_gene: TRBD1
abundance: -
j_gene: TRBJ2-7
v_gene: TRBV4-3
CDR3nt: TGCGCCAGCAGCAAGGGGTCCAGGGGGCCTGGCGAGCAGTACTTC
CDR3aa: CASSKGSRGPGEQYF

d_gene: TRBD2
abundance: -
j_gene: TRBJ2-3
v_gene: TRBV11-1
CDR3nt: TGTGCCAGCAGCTTAGGAATAGCGGGAGTGGTTGATACGCAGTATTTT
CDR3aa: CASSLGIAGVVDTQYF

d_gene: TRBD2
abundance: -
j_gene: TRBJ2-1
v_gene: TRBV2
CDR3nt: TGTGCCAGCATGCGGGAGCCCTACAATGAGCAGTTCTTC
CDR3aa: CASMREPYNEQFF